This T cell receptor (beta chain) was captured in a study of shared clonotypes between healthy human individuals. In germline, CDR1 is MGHRA, CDR2 YSYEKL. The CDR3 extends over 14 amino acids. TCRdb's copy holds only in-frame clones and misses some; the assay was immunoSEQ multiplex PCR. This table holds 100,000 or so clones, approximately 51% found once. This clone has a count of ten or more. Its ends do not fully match the called genes, so a read error is possible. This chain links TRBV4-1 with TRBJ1-1, with 10 bases aligning to TRBD1. The specimen was PBMCs. This receptor was obtained from a woman aged 40 to 50 in good health. Some clones in this sample may be carry-over from other donors' samples. CDR3 sequence reads: CASSRGQGNNEAFF. The CDR3, as DNA: TGCGCCAGCAGCCGGGGACAGGGGAACAATGAAGCTTTCTTT.